These 19 T cell receptor beta chains came from one sample sequenced in a study of T cell changes during pregnancy in multiple sclerosis. Clones were sequenced by immunoSEQ multiplex PCR, and TCRdb holds only the in-frame ones, with some missing. The table shows 40,000 to 55,000 clones, with about 90% occurring only once. Material: peripheral blood, obtained in the first trimester of pregnancy. All receptors come from a female donor in good health, enrolled as a control in a pregnancy study.

This clone was recorded only once. This sequence joins TRBV29-1 and TRBJ2-7; TRBD1 matches 7 bases. Unmatched junction bases numbered 6, after V lost 7 bases and J lost 0 bases. Germline V gene data show CDR1 as SQVTM and CDR2 as ANQGSEA. CDR3 length equals 13 residues. The CDR3 sequence: CSATTGASYEQYF. In DNA form, the CDR3 reads TGCAGCGCAACTACAGGGGCCTCCTACGAGCAGTACTTC.

The genes are TRBV28 and TRBJ2-1; 8 positions match TRBD2. After removal of 4 bases from V and 6 bases from J, the junction contained 11 bases not matched to a gene. The germline V gene encodes CDR1 MDHEN and CDR2 SYDVKM. The CDR3 is 16 residues long. The CDR3 loop is CASSSPVAGTLNEQFF. Written as DNA, the CDR3 is TGTGCCAGCAGTTCTCCCGTAGCGGGGACTCTCAATGAGCAGTTCTTC.

Written as DNA, the CDR3 is TGTGCCAGCAGTTACGATCGCGGGAGCTTGTACGAGCAGTACTTC. Its protein is CASSYDRGSLYEQYF. This chain links TRBV6-5 with TRBJ2-7; 7 nucleotides align to TRBD2. This CDR3 has 15 amino acids. The germline gives CDR1 MNHEY, CDR2 SVGAGI. J was trimmed by 4 bases and V by 2 bases; bases with no gene match: 8.

Note on this clone: Other DNA sequences in the same sample also yield this CDR3. This sequence joins TRBV18 and TRBJ2-7, with TRBD1 identical over 10 bases. The CDR3 totals 15 residues. The V gene end was trimmed by 3 bases and the J gene end by 2 bases; junction bases not matched to a gene: 4. CDR1 and CDR2 from the germline V gene are KGHSH and LQKENI. The DNA for the CDR3 is TGTGCCAGCTCACCCCCGGGACAGGGGACCTACGAGCAGTACTTC. Amino acid sequence: CASSPPGQGTYEQYF.

The CDR3 DNA reads as TGTGCCAGCTCAGGACAAGCCTACGAGCAGTACTTC. Translated, it gives CASSGQAYEQYF. The gene calls are TRBV18 and TRBJ2-7, with D perhaps TRBD1 (5 bases). The germline V and J ends were trimmed by 5 bases and 2 bases, with 7 bases remaining between them. CDR3 length: 12 residues. Germline V gene sequence: CDR1 KGHSH, CDR2 LQKENI. The full variable domain, rest sourced from reference TRBV18 and TRBJ2-7, is NAGVMQNPRHLVRRRGQEARLRCSPMKGHSHVYWYRQLPEEGLKFMVYLQKENIIDESGMPKERFSAEFPKEGPSILRIQQVVRGDSAAYFCASSGQAYEQYFGPGTRLTVT.

This rearrangement joins TRBV30 to TRBJ1-1; D remains ambiguous. This CDR3 contains 11 residues. Germline assignment: CDR1 GTSNPN and CDR2 SVGIG (reference sequence). V was clipped by 6 bases and J by 6 bases, with 11 bases between them. CDR3 residues: CACGENSEAFF. CDR3 sequence (DNA): TGTGCCTGCGGAGAAAACTCTGAAGCTTTCTTT.

J is TRBJ1-1 and V is TRBV25-1, with 7 bases identical to TRBD1. This CDR3 spans 15 amino acids. Germline V gene sequence: CDR1 MGHDK, CDR2 SYGVNS. The V segment lost 1 base and the J segment 5 bases; nucleotides outside the gene matches: 7. For the CDR3, the DNA is TGTGCCAGCAGTGAATCCCTTGGGGGACAGACTGAAGCTTTCTTT. Translation gives CASSESLGGQTEAFF. The full variable domain, with the rest looked up from reference TRBV25-1 and TRBJ1-1, is EADIYQTPRYLVIGTGKKITLECSQTMGHDKMYWYQQDPGMELHLIHYSYGVNSTEKGDLSSESTVSRIRTEHFPLTLESARPSHTSQYLCASSESLGGQTEAFFGQGTRLTVV.

V is TRBV7-2 and J is TRBJ1-2; TRBD1 might be the D (6 bases). The V end lost 5 bases, the J end lost 5 bases, and 12 bases lay between the germline ends. This CDR3 spans 13 amino acids. Germline-derived CDR1 and CDR2 are SGHTA and FQGNSA. The CDR3: CASSPQGIYGYTF. The CDR3 DNA is TGTGCCAGCAGCCCACAGGGAATTTATGGCTACACCTTC.

The chain joins TRBV15 to TRBJ2-2; the D gene is possibly TRBD1 (5 bases). Trimming removed 6 bases from V and 7 bases from J, with 18 bases in between. Per the germline V gene, CDR1 is LNHNV and CDR2 is YYDKDF (reference sequence). The CDR3 contains 15 residues. CDR3 in amino acids: CATSSQGSFIGELFF. The CDR3 bases are TGTGCCACCAGTTCGCAGGGATCATTTATCGGGGAGCTGTTTTTT.

The V and J genes are TRBV27 and TRBJ1-5; D is unresolved. The CDR3 length is 17 residues. With 5 bases removed from V and 2 bases from J, the gap between germline ends came to 19 bases. Per the germline V gene, CDR1 is MNHEY and CDR2 is SMNVEV (reference sequence). The CDR3 DNA reads as TGTGCCAGCAGTCCCCCCGTCGCGGCTTCGGGCAATCAGCCCCAGCATTTT. Protein: CASSPPVAASGNQPQHF.

The genes are TRBV6-5 and TRBJ1-3, with D maybe TRBD1 (5 bases). V was pared by 5 bases and J by 0 bases, with 11 bases between. The CDR3 has 15 amino acids. Germline V gene lookup returns CDR1 MNHEY and CDR2 SVGAGI. The CDR3 protein is CASSPPTGSGNTIYF. CDR3 bases: TGTGCCAGCAGTCCCCCCACAGGCTCTGGAAACACCATATATTTT.

The V gene is TRBV12-5, the J gene TRBJ2-1, with TRBD1 matching over 8 bases. Per the germline V gene, CDR1 is LGHNT and CDR2 is FRNRAP. The CDR3 extends over 16 amino acids. V gave up 4 bases and J gave up 2 bases; unmatched junction bases: 7. This CDR3 is CASGWSNRGAYNEQFF. CDR3 nucleotide sequence: TGTGCTAGTGGTTGGTCAAACAGGGGGGCCTACAATGAGCAGTTCTTC.

The genes are TRBV21-1 and TRBJ2-5; the D call of TRBD1 is as the table states it, not checked on the DNA. TRBV21-1 has pseudogene status. CDR3 size: 16 residues. CDR3 DNA sequence: TGTGCCAGCAGCAAAGCCACGTCGGCAGGGGAAGAGACCCAGTACTTC. It is translated as CASSKATSAGEETQYF.

The V and J genes are TRBV7-9 and TRBJ2-1, with 12 bases aligning to TRBD2. The CDR3 totals 15 residues. Germline V gene data show CDR1 as SEHNR and CDR2 as FQNEAQ (reference sequence). The V and J ends lost 5 bases and 8 bases, in that order; junction bases with no gene match: 7. The CDR3 DNA reads as TGTGCCAGCAGCATCGGACTAGCGGGAAGTGATGAGCAGTTCTTC. Translated: CASSIGLAGSDEQFF.

The chain recombines TRBV5-1 with TRBJ1-2, with D possibly matching TRBD1 (5 bases). The CDR3 is 16 amino acids. Trimming cost V 0 bases and J 5 bases, with 17 bases left between them. Germline V gene sequence: CDR1 SGHRS, CDR2 YFSETQ. The CDR3 is CASSLGFQGGAYGYTF. In DNA, the CDR3 is TGCGCCAGCAGCTTGGGATTTCAGGGAGGCGCGTATGGCTACACCTTC.

The chain has TRBV11-2 and TRBJ2-5; 7 nucleotides match TRBD1. Germline V gene lookup returns CDR1 SGHAT and CDR2 FQNNGV. J was trimmed by 4 bases and V by 0 bases; bases with no gene match: 5. The CDR3 has 15 amino acids. CDR3 bases: TGTGCCAGCAGCTTAGATGGGACAGAGGGAGAGACCCAGTACTTC. Amino acid sequence: CASSLDGTEGETQYF.

V gene TRBV10-2 combines with J gene TRBJ2-7; D is perhaps TRBD1 (5 bases). Trimming cost V 0 bases and J 6 bases, with 24 bases left between them. Germline V lookup: CDR1 WSHSY, CDR2 SAAADI. The CDR3 is made up of 18 amino acids. The CDR3 DNA reads as TGCGCCAGCAGTGAGTCTGGGTCCTCTTCCTGGGGCTCATCCGAGCAGTACTTC. Translation: CASSESGSSSWGSSEQYF.

The rearrangement joins TRBV27 to TRBJ2-3; 14 nucleotides align to TRBD2. The CDR3 sequence is 16 residues long. Trimming took 6 bases from V and 4 from J; bases not matched to a gene: 6. In germline, CDR1 is MNHEY, CDR2 SMNVEV (reference sequence). The CDR3 coding sequence is TGTGCCAGCAGCCCTGGGACTAGCGGGAGTTCAGATACGCAGTATTTT. This codes for CASSPGTSGSSDTQYF.

The CDR3 region is CASSVRAFF. The DNA for the CDR3 is TGTGCCAGCAGTGTACGGGCTTTCTTT. The chain has TRBV2 and TRBJ1-1; no reliable D call. This CDR3 region has 9 residues. From germline, CDR1 is SNHLY and CDR2 FYNNEI. Trimming removed 4 bases from V and 11 bases from J, with 5 bases in between. The entire variable domain, with the rest obtained from reference TRBV2 and TRBJ1-1, is as follows: EPEVTQTPSHQVTQMGQEVILRCVPISNHLYFYWYRQILGQKVEFLVSFYNNEISEKSEIFDDQFSVERPDGSNFTLKIRSTKLEDSAMYFCASSVRAFFGQGTRLTVV.